The sequence of this TCR beta chain was determined in a study of graft-versus-host responses after intestinal transplantation. The table came from immunoSEQ multiplex PCR; TCRdb's copy has only in-frame clones and leaves some out. The sample consists of tens of thousands of clones, roughly 89% of them appearing once. The germline CDR1 and CDR2 sequences are SGHVS and FNYEAQ. V was pared by 1 base and J by 4 bases, with 9 bases of the junction left unmatched. The CDR3 runs 16 residues. The chain joins TRBV7-6 to TRBJ2-7; 8 bases agree with TRBD1. Source: PBMCs, taken 118 to 130 days after intestinal transplantation. This receptor was taken from a human patient who received an intestinal transplant, so some T cells may come from the graft donor. The CDR3 region has the DNA TGTGCCAGCAGCTTAGGGCCCCAAGGGACAGGTTACGAGCAGTACTTC. Translation: CASSLGPQGTGYEQYF. Full variable domain (outside the CDR3, taken from reference TRBV7-6 and TRBJ2-7): GAGVSQSPRYKVTKRGQDVALRCDPISGHVSLYWYRQALGQGPEFLTYFNYEAQQDKSGLPNDRFSAERPEGSISTLTIQRTEQRDSAMYRCASSLGPQGTGYEQYFGPGTRLTVT.